A single sample is the source of the 8 T cell receptor beta chains below, sequenced in a study of T cells after yellow fever vaccination. TCRdb re-called the 5' RACE reads through MiXCR, storing one row per CDR3 protein. The table records around 250,000 distinct CDR3 sequences, 6.9% of them present only once. The material sequenced was CD4+ T cells sorted from PBMCs, taken 15 days after the yellow fever booster vaccination. These receptors were taken from a man younger than 45 who received the YFV17D yellow fever vaccine.

This chain uses TRBV12-3 or TRBV12-4 with TRBJ1-1; TRBD1 is a possible D gene (6 bases). The length of the CDR3 is 14 residues. The V gene lost 5 bases and the J gene lost 2 bases, with 12 bases spanning the gap. The CDR3 sequence: CASSITGANTEAFF. The CDR3 nucleotides are TGTGCCAGCAGTATTACGGGGGCAAACACTGAAGCTTTCTTT.

The sample holds a few counts of this clonotype. The V gene is TRBV9, the J gene TRBJ1-6; D unresolved. Germline CDR1 reads SGDLS; CDR2 reads YYNGEE. The CDR3 contains 13 residues. Trimming took 0 bases from V and 9 from J, leaving 7 bases between them. CDR3: CASSVARVSPLHF. In DNA, the CDR3 is TGTGCCAGCAGCGTAGCCAGAGTTTCACCCCTCCACTTT.

This clonotype was observed a few times. The chain has TRBV19 and TRBJ2-1, with 7 bases lining up with TRBD1. Germline CDR1 and CDR2: LNHDA and SQIVND (reference sequence). The CDR3 loop spans 15 amino acids. V was pared by 7 bases and J by 2 bases, with 8 bases of the junction left unmatched. DNA of the CDR3: TGTGCCAGTACGTGGGGGACAGACCCCTACAATGAGCAGTTCTTC. It encodes CASTWGTDPYNEQFF.

The chain links TRBV20-1 to TRBJ2-3; D might be TRBD1 or TRBD2, each matching 5 bases. CDR3 length equals 12 residues. Germline V lookup: CDR1 DFQATT, CDR2 SNEGSKA (reference sequence). Trimming left V 6 bases short and J 2 bases short, with 9 bases between. DNA for the CDR3: TGCAGTGCGGGGGTCGACACAGATACGCAGTATTTT. This sequence encodes CSAGVDTDTQYF.

This clonotype was recorded at least ten times. The chain recombines TRBV29-1 with TRBJ2-3; 12 nucleotides align to TRBD2. The trim removed 8 bases at V and 2 bases at J, leaving 5 bases unmatched. Germline CDR1 SQVTM, CDR2 ANQGSEA. This CDR3 is 14 amino acids long. CDR3: CSLTSGRPTDTQYF. The DNA for the CDR3 is TGCAGCTTAACTAGCGGGAGGCCCACAGATACGCAGTATTTT.

This clonotype has a handful of counts. The V and J genes are TRBV7-2 and TRBJ2-7, with TRBD2 identical over 13 bases. Looked up from germline, CDR1 is SGHTA and CDR2 is FQGNSA. V was pared by 5 bases and J by 6 bases, with 7 bases of the junction left unmatched. The CDR3 loop spans 15 amino acids. The CDR3 here is CASSVRLAGGSEQYF. The CDR3 DNA is TGTGCCAGCAGCGTCCGACTAGCGGGGGGTTCCGAGCAGTACTTC.

This clonotype was recorded many times. The V call is TRBV7-9, the J call TRBJ2-1; possibly TRBD1 for D (5 bases). The CDR3 is 14 residues long. Trimming pared 11 bases from V and 4 bases from J, leaving 18 bases between. The germline CDR1 and CDR2 sequences are SEHNR and FQNEAQ (reference sequence). CDR3 region: CAGSPRGLYNEQFF. The CDR3 DNA sequence: TGTGCCGGGTCCCCAAGGGGCCTATACAATGAGCAGTTCTTC. Full variable domain (missing parts from reference TRBV7-9 and TRBJ2-1): DTGVSQNPRHKITKRGQNVTFRCDPISEHNRLYWYRQTLGQGPEFLTYFQNEAQLEKSRLLSDRFSAERPKGSFSTLEIQRTEQGDSAMYLCAGSPRGLYNEQFFGPGTRLTVL.

J is TRBJ2-7 and V is TRBV29-1, with 10 bases identical to TRBD2. Trimming at V came to 6 bases and at J to 5 bases, leaving 10 bases not matched to a gene. The CDR3 runs to 14 residues. Germline CDR1 is SQVTM and CDR2 is ANQGSEA. For the CDR3, the DNA is TGCAGCGTGGCTTCAAGCGGGAGGGCCGACGAGCAGTACTTC. Translating it yields CSVASSGRADEQYF.